The 18 T cell receptor beta chains reported below all come from one sample, sequenced in a study of shared clonotypes between healthy human individuals. TCRdb's copy holds only in-frame clones and misses some; the assay was immunoSEQ multiplex PCR. Of over 1.5 million clones listed, 95% to 99% were seen once; the top ten hold less than 0.55%. Sequencing was done on a sample of naive CD4+ T cells sorted from blood. Stated subset: CD45RA+ positively selected. The receptors stem from a man aged 25-40 years in good health.

The chain recombines TRBV12-2 with TRBJ1-2; the DNA was not compared with TRBD1, the D call given in the table. TRBV12-2 is flagged as a pseudogene. The CDR3 has 16 amino acids. The CDR3, as DNA: TGTGCAAGTCCCCTCTCACCGACAGGGTCAGGCTATGGCTACACCTTC. It specifies CASPLSPTGSGYGYTF.

This rearrangement joins TRBV19 to TRBJ2-7, with no clear D. The CDR3 loop spans 14 amino acids. CDR1 is LNHDA, CDR2 SQIVND, per germline (reference sequence). V gave up 3 bases and J gave up 2 bases, with 11 bases separating them. The CDR3 DNA follows: TGTGCCAGTAGTATCGGCGGCGCCCCCTACGAGCAGTACTTC. Translated: CASSIGGAPYEQYF.

CDR3 DNA: TGTGCCAGTAACGCTTTTGGGGACGGTAGCAATCAGCCCCAGCATTTT. Translating gives CASNAFGDGSNQPQHF. This chain links TRBV19 with TRBJ1-5; a possible D gene is TRBD1 (5 bases). V was clipped by 7 bases and J by 0 bases, with 16 bases between them. CDR1 is LNHDA and CDR2 is SQIVND in the germline V gene (reference sequence). The CDR3 covers 16 residues.

About this clone: In the same sample, other DNA sequences code for this CDR3. V is TRBV9 and J is TRBJ1-1; no clear D gene. The length of the CDR3 is 14 residues. Germline-derived CDR1 and CDR2 are SGDLS and YYNGEE. The V end lost 0 bases, the J end lost 0 bases, and 6 bases lay between the germline ends. CDR3 sequence reads: CASSVGSLNTEAFF. CDR3 DNA: TGTGCCAGCAGCGTAGGTAGCCTGAACACTGAAGCTTTCTTT.

The rearrangement uses TRBV2 and TRBJ2-2; 7 bases agree with TRBD1. The CDR3 is 13 amino acids. Germline lookup yields CDR1 SNHLY and CDR2 FYNNEI. The V segment lost 9 bases and the J segment 3 bases; nucleotides outside the gene matches: 4. This CDR3 reads CASGGQDTGELFF. In DNA, the CDR3 is TGTGCCAGTGGTGGACAGGACACCGGGGAGCTGTTTTTT.

The chain has TRBV4-2 and TRBJ2-3, with D hard to call. V gave up 0 bases and J gave up 3 bases, with 22 bases separating them. The CDR3 has 19 amino acids. CDR1 is LGHNA, CDR2 YNFKEQ, per germline. In DNA form, the CDR3 reads TGTGCCAGCAGCCAAGATTTTGTTAAGGACCGTGGCGGAACAGATACGCAGTATTTT. Its translation is CASSQDFVKDRGGTDTQYF.

V usage is TRBV4-2 and J usage is TRBJ2-1; D is unresolved. Germline V gives CDR1 LGHNA, CDR2 YNFKEQ. Deletions cut 1 base from V and 0 bases from J, with 10 bases between. The CDR3 extends over 16 amino acids. The CDR3 is CASSQGVGSSYNEQFF. The CDR3 region has the DNA TGTGCCAGCAGCCAAGGTGTGGGCAGCTCCTACAATGAGCAGTTCTTC.

Notes on this clone: This CDR3 is also generated by other DNA sequences in the sample. The chain combines TRBV18 with TRBJ2-2; no clear D gene. The germline gives CDR1 KGHSH, CDR2 LQKENI. The CDR3 spans 15 residues. V dropped 1 base and J dropped 1 base, with 7 bases sitting between them. The CDR3 DNA follows: TGTGCCAGCTCACCACTGGGTCGGAACACCGGGGAGCTGTTTTTT. Translation: CASSPLGRNTGELFF.

CDR3 bases: TGCGCCAGCCTTGGGCTAGCGGGAGGGTCTCGCACAGATACGCAGTATTTT. It specifies CASLGLAGGSRTDTQYF. The genes are TRBV4-1 and TRBJ2-3; 12 bases agree with TRBD2. Germline trimming cut 8 bases from V and 1 base from J; bases unmatched to any gene: 10. The CDR3 has 17 residues. The germline gives CDR1 MGHRA, CDR2 YSYEKL.

CDR3 amino acids: CASSDPGREYGYTF. The CDR3 coding sequence is TGTGCCAGCAGTGACCCGGGCAGAGAATATGGCTACACCTTC. The chain carries TRBV6-1 and TRBJ1-2; D remains ambiguous. This CDR3 has 14 residues. CDR1 MNHNS and CDR2 SASEGT come from the germline V gene. The V end lost 3 bases, the J end lost 5 bases, and 13 bases lay between the germline ends.

This chain connects TRBV30 to TRBJ2-7, with 9 bases that match TRBD2. J was trimmed by 4 bases and V by 3 bases; bases with no gene match: 13. The CDR3 runs to 16 residues. Germline lookup yields CDR1 GTSNPN and CDR2 SVGIG (reference sequence). CDR3 in amino acids: CAWRAWTGLAAYEQYF. CDR3 nucleotides: TGTGCCTGGAGGGCTTGGACGGGACTAGCAGCGTACGAGCAGTACTTC.

This chain links TRBV9 with TRBJ2-2; 10 nucleotides line up with TRBD2. This CDR3 region has 17 residues. The germline V gene encodes CDR1 SGDLS and CDR2 YYNGEE. The V and J ends lost 0 bases and 6 bases, in that order; junction bases with no gene match: 8. The CDR3 nucleotides read TGTGCCAGCAGCGTAGCTTATGAGCGGGAGGGCCCCGGGGAGCTGTTTTTT. Its translation is CASSVAYEREGPGELFF.

V gene TRBV10-3 combines with J gene TRBJ2-2, with TRBD2 matching 8 bases. This CDR3 contains 16 residues. Looked up from germline, CDR1 is ENHRY and CDR2 is SYGVKD. The trim removed 6 bases at V and 2 bases at J, leaving 8 bases unmatched. CDR3 bases: TGTGCCATCAGGATAACTAGCGGTAGAAACACCGGGGAGCTGTTTTTT. Translated, it gives CAIRITSGRNTGELFF.

This chain links TRBV20-1 with TRBJ1-1; D unclear. This CDR3 region has 11 residues. Germline V gene lookup returns CDR1 DFQATT and CDR2 SNEGSKA (reference sequence). With 4 bases removed from V and 6 bases from J, the gap between germline ends came to 9 bases. The CDR3 nucleotides are TGCAGTGCTATACCGGACGCTGAAGCTTTCTTT. Translation: CSAIPDAEAFF.

This clone was seen once. The V and J genes are TRBV19 and TRBJ1-5; 11 bases fit TRBD1. CDR1 LNHDA and CDR2 SQIVND come from the germline V gene (reference sequence). Germline trimming cut 8 bases from V and 2 bases from J; bases unmatched to any gene: 11. This CDR3 spans 17 amino acids. The DNA for the CDR3 is TGTGCCAGTTCCTCGGGACAGGGGGTTGGGGGCAATCAGCCCCAGCATTTT. Amino acid sequence: CASSSGQGVGGNQPQHF.

The chain recombines TRBV9 with TRBJ2-1; maybe TRBD1 (6 bases). The CDR3 is made up of 16 amino acids. The germline V gene encodes CDR1 SGDLS and CDR2 YYNGEE. V was trimmed by 4 bases and J by 6 bases, leaving 20 bases between them. The CDR3 loop is CASSTAIARRGNEQFF. DNA for the CDR3: TGTGCCAGCAGCACCGCGATCGCGCGCAGGGGCAATGAGCAGTTCTTC.

The chain uses TRBV28 and TRBJ2-5; 8 bases fit TRBD2. V gave up 0 bases and J gave up 2 bases; unmatched junction bases: 5. CDR1 and CDR2 from the germline V gene are MDHEN and SYDVKM. The CDR3 totals 16 residues. The CDR3 DNA is TGTGCCAGCAGTTTATGGTTAGCGGGGCGACAAGAGACCCAGTACTTC. Encoded protein: CASSLWLAGRQETQYF.

This sequence joins TRBV15 and TRBJ1-5; D uncertain. V was clipped by 2 bases and J by 0 bases, with 8 bases between them. The CDR3 contains 15 residues. Germline values: CDR1 LNHNV, CDR2 YYDKDF (reference sequence). The chain's CDR3 is CATSRHGDSNQPQHF. CDR3 in DNA: TGTGCCACCAGCAGACACGGGGATAGCAATCAGCCCCAGCATTTT.